This TCR beta chain is from a study of patients and donors after allogeneic stem cell transplantation. TCRdb used MiXCR to reprocess the RT-PCR reads, holding one entry per CDR3 protein. The sample holds roughly 21,000 distinct CDR3 sequences, 25% to 30% seen once. With 6 bases clipped from V and 5 bases from J, the junction kept 4 bases outside the gene matches. Germline loops: CDR1 MNHNS, CDR2 SASEGT. This CDR3 has 13 residues. This clonotype has at least ten counts. The clonotype originates from a human donor who was either an allogeneic HSCT recipient or a stem cell or donor lymphocyte infusion donor (not recorded which). It is not recorded whose cells these are; they may come from a transplant donor. The sequenced sample was blood, either unsorted or a sorted T cell fraction (not recorded which). The chain carries TRBV6-1 and TRBJ1-5; 7 bases align to TRBD1. CDR3 nucleotide sequence: TGTGCCAGCAGCGGGACAGCTTATCAGCCCCAGCATTTT. Translation: CASSGTAYQPQHF.